These 21 T cell receptor beta chains share one sample of origin, sequenced in a study of early stage breast cancer tumors. The assay was immunoSEQ multiplex PCR, and TCRdb's table has in-frame clones only and misses some. The sample contains a few thousand clones, around 72% of which appear only once. The sample consisted of normal breast tissue next to the tumor. The receptors were sampled from a person aged 55-75 years with breast cancer.

The chain recombines TRBV30 with TRBJ1-1; 7 bases map to TRBD1. This CDR3 spans 13 amino acids. Unmatched junction bases numbered 8, after V lost 7 bases and J lost 3 bases. Germline CDR1 and CDR2: GTSNPN and SVGIG (reference sequence). The DNA of the CDR3 is TGTGCCTCGCCCGGACAGGACCACACTGAAGCTTTCTTT. Residues: CASPGQDHTEAFF.

The CDR3 nucleotides read TGTGCCAGTAGTATAGCCGGGGGGAGGGCGACCCAGTACTTC. This gives the protein CASSIAGGRATQYF. The chain is built from TRBV19 and TRBJ2-5, with TRBD2 matching over 7 bases. Trimming took 1 base from V and 7 from J; bases not matched to a gene: 6. This CDR3 comprises 14 residues. Germline loops: CDR1 LNHDA, CDR2 SQIVND (reference sequence).

The chain uses TRBV6-1 and TRBJ2-5; D possibly corresponds to TRBD1 (6 bases). Trimming stripped 6 bases from V and 1 base from J, with 12 bases between. CDR1 and CDR2 (germline): MNHNS, SASEGT. This CDR3 region has 14 residues. The CDR3 region is CASRWTAIQETQYF. The CDR3 DNA sequence: TGTGCCAGCAGATGGACAGCTATCCAAGAGACCCAGTACTTC.

The chain joins TRBV30 to TRBJ1-2, with 9 positions matching TRBD1. This CDR3 is 13 amino acids long. From germline, CDR1 is GTSNPN and CDR2 SVGIG (reference sequence). The ends lost 6 bases at V and 5 bases at J; junction bases unmatched: 7. The CDR3 bases are TGTGCCTGCTGGACAGGGGTAGAGTATGGCTACACCTTC. Translated: CACWTGVEYGYTF.

This clone was seen a few times. Other DNA variants within this sample encode the same CDR3. This chain connects TRBV9 to TRBJ1-5; D perhaps matches TRBD1 (5 bases). The CDR3 runs 14 residues. The V end lost 0 bases, the J end lost 6 bases, and 10 bases lay between the germline ends. Germline V gene lookup returns CDR1 SGDLS and CDR2 YYNGEE. This CDR3 is CASSVDGAGQPQHF. The CDR3 DNA reads as TGTGCCAGCAGCGTAGATGGGGCAGGTCAGCCCCAGCATTTT.

The chain couples TRBV9 to TRBJ1-2; tentative D call: TRBD1 (6 bases). Looked up from germline, CDR1 is SGDLS and CDR2 is YYNGEE. The ends were cut back, 4 bases at V and 1 base at J, with 14 bases in the middle. This CDR3 region has 15 residues. CDR3 region: CASSPRDTYNYGYTF. CDR3 nucleotide sequence: TGTGCCAGCAGCCCCCGGGACACTTATAACTATGGCTACACCTTC.

This chain joins TRBV11-3 and TRBJ2-7; 8 nucleotides agree with TRBD2. CDR1 SGHNT and CDR2 YENEEA come from the germline V gene. V shed 5 bases, J shed 0 bases, and the junction held 15 bases outside the gene matches. There are 18 residues in the CDR3. CDR3 nucleotide sequence: TGTGCCAGCAGCGGCGCTTCTAGCGGGTCCTCAAGCTCCTACGAGCAGTACTTC. Translating gives CASSGASSGSSSSYEQYF.

J is TRBJ2-5 and V is TRBV19, with 7 positions matching TRBD1. CDR3 length equals 15 residues. Per the germline V gene, CDR1 is LNHDA and CDR2 is SQIVND (reference sequence). Trimming cost V 9 bases and J 5 bases; bases outside gene matches: 15. DNA for the CDR3: TGTGCCAGCACGTCCCAAGGGGGCTCTAGGGAGACCCAGTACTTC. Protein product: CASTSQGGSRETQYF.

To note about this clone: Other DNA sequences in the same sample also yield this CDR3. DNA for the CDR3: TGTGCCAGCAGCTTATCTCTAGCGGGATCCTACAATGAGCAGTTCTTC. It specifies CASSLSLAGSYNEQFF. The V and J genes are TRBV7-9 and TRBJ2-1; 9 bases line up with TRBD2. The CDR3 has 16 amino acids. The V gene's germline CDR1 is SEHNR and CDR2 FQNEAQ (reference sequence). Trimming cost V 2 bases and J 1 base; bases outside gene matches: 3. The full variable domain, with the rest looked up from reference TRBV7-9 and TRBJ2-1, is DTGVSQNPRHKITKRGQNVTFRCDPISEHNRLYWYRQTLGQGPEFLTYFQNEAQLEKSRLLSDRFSAERPKGSFSTLEIQRTEQGDSAMYLCASSLSLAGSYNEQFFGPGTRLTVL.

V is TRBV2 and J is TRBJ1-1; D is unclear. This CDR3 contains 13 residues. Trimming left V 5 bases short and J 2 bases short, with 9 bases between. CDR1 is SNHLY, CDR2 FYNNEI, per germline. The CDR3 is CASSLTFNTEAFF. The CDR3 DNA follows: TGTGCCAGCAGTCTTACCTTTAACACTGAAGCTTTCTTT.

V is TRBV27 and J is TRBJ1-1; D might be TRBD1 (5 bases). This CDR3 region has 14 residues. V shed 2 bases and J shed 3 bases, with 10 bases lying between them. Germline V gives CDR1 MNHEY, CDR2 SMNVEV (reference sequence). CDR3 in DNA: TGTGCCAGCAGTTTAGTGGGAGGGGACACTGAAGCTTTCTTT. It specifies CASSLVGGDTEAFF.

This sequence joins TRBV4-2 and TRBJ2-3; D may be TRBD2 (7 bases). V dropped 0 bases and J dropped 1 base, with 14 bases sitting between them. The CDR3 loop spans 17 amino acids. CDR1 LGHNA and CDR2 YNFKEQ come from the germline V gene. The CDR3 sequence: CASSQDPRGGGTDTQYF. The CDR3 DNA reads as TGTGCCAGCAGCCAAGATCCCCGAGGGGGGGGCACAGATACGCAGTATTTT.

V usage is TRBV6-1 and J usage is TRBJ2-1; D ambiguous. This CDR3 has 14 residues. Trimming took 7 bases from V and 3 from J, leaving 13 bases between them. Germline V CDR1 and CDR2: MNHNS, SASEGT. The CDR3 DNA reads as TGTGCCAGCACTATGATTACGGACTACAATGAGCAGTTCTTC. As protein: CASTMITDYNEQFF.

CDR3 nucleotides: TGTGCCAGCAGCTTACTGGGACTTTACAATGAGCAGTTCTTC. Translated, it gives CASSLLGLYNEQFF. The chain has TRBV7-9 and TRBJ2-1; tentative D call: TRBD2 (6 bases). The ends were cut back, 2 bases at V and 4 bases at J, with 9 bases in the middle. Germline-derived CDR1 and CDR2 are SEHNR and FQNEAQ (reference sequence). The CDR3 is 14 residues long.

This rearrangement joins TRBV29-1 to TRBJ1-4; possibly TRBD1 for D (5 bases). From germline, CDR1 is SQVTM and CDR2 ANQGSEA. The CDR3 runs 12 residues. Deletions cut 3 bases from V and 8 bases from J, with 10 bases between. The CDR3 sequence: CSVDGDGEKLFF. The CDR3 region has the DNA TGCAGCGTTGACGGGGACGGGGAAAAACTGTTTTTT. Drawing the rest from reference TRBV29-1 and TRBJ1-4, the complete variable domain is SAVISQKPSRDICQRGTSLTIQCQVDSQVTMMFWYRQQPGQSLTLIATANQGSEATYESGFVIDKFPISRPNLTFSTLTVSNMSPEDSSIYLCSVDGDGEKLFFGSGTQLSVL.

The chain recombines TRBV7-6 with TRBJ2-7, with TRBD2 matching over 9 bases. This CDR3 contains 16 residues. CDR1 and CDR2 from the germline V gene are SGHVS and FNYEAQ. V dropped 6 bases and J dropped 7; count of bases not matched to a gene: 16. As DNA, the CDR3 is TGTGCCAGCAGTTCAGCGGGGGGTAGCGGGAGTACAGAGCAGTACTTC. This codes for CASSSAGGSGSTEQYF.

A few counts support this clone. The V call is TRBV9, the J call TRBJ1-1; 11 bases fit TRBD1. Germline CDR1 is SGDLS and CDR2 is YYNGEE. There are 14 residues in the CDR3. Trimming at V came to 5 bases and at J to 4 bases, leaving 4 bases not matched to a gene. CDR3 loop: CASSVGQGGTEAFF. As DNA, the CDR3 is TGTGCCAGCAGTGTGGGACAGGGGGGCACTGAAGCTTTCTTT.

The genes are TRBV30 and TRBJ2-3; TRBD1 agrees at 10 bases. Germline V lookup: CDR1 GTSNPN, CDR2 SVGIG (reference sequence). CDR3 size: 15 residues. V lost 2 bases to trimming and J lost 6 bases; unmatched junction nucleotides: 8. In DNA, the CDR3 is TGTGCCTGGAGTTTGACAGGGGGCTATGGGGATACGCAGTATTTT. Translated, it gives CAWSLTGGYGDTQYF.

The J gene is TRBJ2-7, the V gene TRBV27; 8 positions agree with TRBD2. Germline lookup yields CDR1 MNHEY and CDR2 SMNVEV (reference sequence). The CDR3 length is 15 residues. V was pared by 6 bases and J by 4 bases, with 11 bases of the junction left unmatched. The CDR3 is CASSQSGLVTYEQYF. The CDR3 DNA is TGTGCCAGCAGCCAATCGGGACTAGTCACATACGAGCAGTACTTC.

V usage is TRBV6-5 and J usage is TRBJ1-2, with 8 bases identical to TRBD1. This CDR3 is built from 15 residues. Germline CDR1 and CDR2: MNHEY and SVGAGI. V was clipped by 6 bases and J by 7 bases; unmatched bases: 13. CDR3 nucleotide sequence: TGTGCCAGCAGCTTAGACGGACAGGGCCTTCTTGGCTACACCTTC. Translated, it gives CASSLDGQGLLGYTF.

The chain links TRBV5-1 to TRBJ1-5; D perhaps matches TRBD1 (5 bases). This CDR3 comprises 13 residues. V was shortened by 5 bases and J by 5 bases, with 11 bases between the two germline ends. In germline, CDR1 is SGHRS, CDR2 YFSETQ. The CDR3 sequence: CASRQGEDQPQHF. The CDR3, as DNA: TGCGCCAGCAGGCAGGGAGAAGATCAGCCCCAGCATTTT.